The sample holds many counts of the clone carrying this TCR beta chain. The antigen is unknown. This entry comes from a study of T cells in Graves' hyperthyroidism and ophthalmopathy. Findings and limits, study-wide: From stable hyperthyroidism, ophthalmopathy was set apart by a 13 V-J model.

Hyperthyroidism was newly diagnosed in patients aged 18 to 65 (duration under 2 months). Patients showing uncontrolled infection, other autoimmune disease, pregnancy or lactation were ineligible. RNA transcripts yielded amplified TCR beta CDR3 regions. The HTBI primer set drove a first-round RT-PCR of the TCR CDR3. MiXCR was run by TCRdb on the multiplex PCR reads, yielding one entry per CDR3 protein. The repertoire has around 190,000 distinct CDR3 sequences, approximately 15% of them found once; the top ten carry roughly 32%. Sequencing was performed on blood. This receptor was taken from a woman between 50 and 59 years old with Graves' hyperthyroidism.

This CDR3 is CSASPYTGVYGYTF. CDR3 nucleotides: TGCAGTGCTAGTCCATATACGGGGGTCTATGGCTACACCTTC. The chain combines TRBV20-1 with TRBJ1-2; the D gene is possibly TRBD1 (5 bases). Per the germline V gene, CDR1 is DFQATT and CDR2 is SNEGSKA (reference sequence). The CDR3 is 14 residues long. V shed 3 bases and J shed 4 bases, with 15 bases lying between them.